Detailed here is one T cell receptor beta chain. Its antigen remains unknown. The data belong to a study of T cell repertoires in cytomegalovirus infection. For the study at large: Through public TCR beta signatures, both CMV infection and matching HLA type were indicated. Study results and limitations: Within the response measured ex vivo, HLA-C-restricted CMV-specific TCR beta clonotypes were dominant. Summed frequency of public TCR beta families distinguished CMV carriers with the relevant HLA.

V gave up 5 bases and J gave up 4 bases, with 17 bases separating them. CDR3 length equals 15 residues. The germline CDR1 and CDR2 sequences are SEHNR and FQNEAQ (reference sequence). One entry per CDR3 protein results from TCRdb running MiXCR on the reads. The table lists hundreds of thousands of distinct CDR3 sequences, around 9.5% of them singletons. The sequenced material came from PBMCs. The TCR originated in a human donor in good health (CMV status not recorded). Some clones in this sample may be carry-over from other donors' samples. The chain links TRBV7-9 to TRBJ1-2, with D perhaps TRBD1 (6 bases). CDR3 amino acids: CASSRGGGKSYGYTF. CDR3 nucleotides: TGTGCCAGCAGCAGGGGGGGAGGAAAAAGCTATGGCTACACCTTC.